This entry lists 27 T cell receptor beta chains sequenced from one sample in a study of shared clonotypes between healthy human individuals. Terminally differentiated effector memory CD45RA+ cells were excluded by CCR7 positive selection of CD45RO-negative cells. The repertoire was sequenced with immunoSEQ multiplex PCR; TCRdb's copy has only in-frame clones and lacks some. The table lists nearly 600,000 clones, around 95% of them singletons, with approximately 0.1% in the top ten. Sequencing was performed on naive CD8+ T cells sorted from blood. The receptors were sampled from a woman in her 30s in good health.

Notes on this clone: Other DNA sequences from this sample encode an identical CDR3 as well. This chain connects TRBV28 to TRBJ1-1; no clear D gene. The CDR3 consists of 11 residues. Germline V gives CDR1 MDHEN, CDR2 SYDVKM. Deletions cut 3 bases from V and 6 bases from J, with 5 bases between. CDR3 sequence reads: CASSFSAEAFF. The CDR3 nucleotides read TGTGCCAGCAGTTTTTCAGCTGAAGCTTTCTTT.

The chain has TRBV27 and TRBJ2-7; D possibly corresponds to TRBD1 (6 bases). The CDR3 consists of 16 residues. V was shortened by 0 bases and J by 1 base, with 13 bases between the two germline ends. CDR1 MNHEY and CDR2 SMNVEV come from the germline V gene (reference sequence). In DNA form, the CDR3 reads TGTGCCAGCAGTTTATCGAACGGTGACAGGTCCTACGAGCAGTACTTC. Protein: CASSLSNGDRSYEQYF.

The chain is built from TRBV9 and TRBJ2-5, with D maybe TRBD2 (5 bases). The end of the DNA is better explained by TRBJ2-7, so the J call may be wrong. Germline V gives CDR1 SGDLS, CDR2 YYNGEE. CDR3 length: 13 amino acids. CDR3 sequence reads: CASSVDRGYEQYF. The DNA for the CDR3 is TGTGCCAGCAGCGTAGACCGGGGCTACGAGCAGTACTTC.

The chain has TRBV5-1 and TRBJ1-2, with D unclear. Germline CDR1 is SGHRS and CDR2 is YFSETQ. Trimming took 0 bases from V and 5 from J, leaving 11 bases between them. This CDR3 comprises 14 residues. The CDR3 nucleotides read TGCGCCAGCAGCTTGGATGCGTCGGTTTATGGCTACACCTTC. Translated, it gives CASSLDASVYGYTF.

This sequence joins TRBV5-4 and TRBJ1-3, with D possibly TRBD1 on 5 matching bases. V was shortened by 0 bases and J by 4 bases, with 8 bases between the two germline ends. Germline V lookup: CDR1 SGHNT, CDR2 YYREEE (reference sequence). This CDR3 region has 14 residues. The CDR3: CASSLDRFGNTIYF. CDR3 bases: TGTGCCAGCAGCTTGGACAGGTTCGGAAACACCATATATTTT.

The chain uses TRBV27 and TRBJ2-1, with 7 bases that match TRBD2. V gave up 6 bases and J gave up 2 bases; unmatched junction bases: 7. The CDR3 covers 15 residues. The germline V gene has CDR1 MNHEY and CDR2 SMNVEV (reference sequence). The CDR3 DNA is TGTGCCAGCAGGCTAGCGGCCCACCCCTACAATGAGCAGTTCTTC. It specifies CASRLAAHPYNEQFF.

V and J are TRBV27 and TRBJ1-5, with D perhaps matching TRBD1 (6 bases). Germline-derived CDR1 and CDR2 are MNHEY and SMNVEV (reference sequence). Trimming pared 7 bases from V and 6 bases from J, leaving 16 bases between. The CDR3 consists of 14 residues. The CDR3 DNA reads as TGTGCCAGCACCGATGGACAGAAAAGTCAGCCCCAGCATTTT. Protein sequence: CASTDGQKSQPQHF.

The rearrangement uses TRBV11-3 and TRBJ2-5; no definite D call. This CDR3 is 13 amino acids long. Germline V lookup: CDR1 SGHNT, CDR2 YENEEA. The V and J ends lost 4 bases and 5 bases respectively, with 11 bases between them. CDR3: CASSSVFGETQYF. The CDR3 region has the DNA TGTGCCAGCAGCTCGGTCTTTGGGGAGACCCAGTACTTC.

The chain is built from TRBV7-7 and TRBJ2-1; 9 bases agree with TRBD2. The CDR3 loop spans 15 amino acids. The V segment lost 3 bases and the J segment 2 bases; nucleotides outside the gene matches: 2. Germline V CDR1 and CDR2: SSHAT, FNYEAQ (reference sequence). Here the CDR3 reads CASSFRLAAYNEQFF. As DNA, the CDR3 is TGTGCCAGCAGCTTTCGACTAGCGGCCTACAATGAGCAGTTCTTC.

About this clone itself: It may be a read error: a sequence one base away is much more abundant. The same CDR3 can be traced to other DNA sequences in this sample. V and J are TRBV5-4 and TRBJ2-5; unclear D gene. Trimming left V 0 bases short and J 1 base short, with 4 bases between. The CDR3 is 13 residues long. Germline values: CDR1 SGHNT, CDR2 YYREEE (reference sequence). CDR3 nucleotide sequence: TGTGCCAGCAGCTTGGAGACCCAAGAGACCCAGTACTTC. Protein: CASSLETQETQYF.

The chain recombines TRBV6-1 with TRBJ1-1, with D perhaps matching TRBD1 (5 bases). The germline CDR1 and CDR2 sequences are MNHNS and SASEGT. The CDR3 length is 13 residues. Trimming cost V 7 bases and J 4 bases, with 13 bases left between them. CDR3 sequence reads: CASNVAGRTEAFF. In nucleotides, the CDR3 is TGTGCCAGCAATGTGGCAGGGCGCACTGAAGCTTTCTTT.

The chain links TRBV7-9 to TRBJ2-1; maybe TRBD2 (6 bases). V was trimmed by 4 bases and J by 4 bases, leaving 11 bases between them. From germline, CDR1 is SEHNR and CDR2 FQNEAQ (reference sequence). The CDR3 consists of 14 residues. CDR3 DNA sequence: TGTGCCAGCAGCTCTGAGGGACTTTACAATGAGCAGTTCTTC. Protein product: CASSSEGLYNEQFF.

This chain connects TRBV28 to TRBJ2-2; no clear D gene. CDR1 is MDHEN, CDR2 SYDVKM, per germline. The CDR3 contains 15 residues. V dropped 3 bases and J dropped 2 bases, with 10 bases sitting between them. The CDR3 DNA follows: TGTGCCAGCAGTTTTCCGCCTGACAACACCGGGGAGCTGTTTTTT. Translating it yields CASSFPPDNTGELFF.

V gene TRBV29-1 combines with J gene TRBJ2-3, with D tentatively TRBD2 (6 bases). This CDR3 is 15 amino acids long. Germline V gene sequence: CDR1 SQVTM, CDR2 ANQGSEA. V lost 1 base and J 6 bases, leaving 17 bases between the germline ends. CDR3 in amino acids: CSVEGDPEGPDTQYF. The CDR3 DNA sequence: TGCAGCGTTGAAGGGGACCCGGAGGGGCCCGATACGCAGTATTTT.

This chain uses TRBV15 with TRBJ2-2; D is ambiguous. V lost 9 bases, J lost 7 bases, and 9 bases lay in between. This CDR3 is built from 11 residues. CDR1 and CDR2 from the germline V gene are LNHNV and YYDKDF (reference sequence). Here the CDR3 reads CATGRLGELFF. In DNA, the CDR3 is TGTGCCACAGGAAGGCTCGGGGAGCTGTTTTTT.

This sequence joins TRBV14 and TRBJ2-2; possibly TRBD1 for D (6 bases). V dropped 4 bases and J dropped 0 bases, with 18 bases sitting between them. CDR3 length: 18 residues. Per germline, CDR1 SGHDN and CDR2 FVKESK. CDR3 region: CASSLSGTLFPNTGELFF. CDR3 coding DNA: TGTGCCAGCAGCCTATCCGGGACATTGTTTCCGAACACCGGGGAGCTGTTTTTT.

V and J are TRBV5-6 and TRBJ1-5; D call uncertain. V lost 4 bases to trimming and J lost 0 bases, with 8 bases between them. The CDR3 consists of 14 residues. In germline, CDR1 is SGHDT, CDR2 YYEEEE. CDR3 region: CASSPRSSNQPQHF. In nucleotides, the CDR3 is TGTGCCAGCAGCCCTAGGAGTAGCAATCAGCCCCAGCATTTT.

The CDR3 sequence is CASITGPLSINEQFF. Here the CDR3 DNA reads TGTGCCAGCATCACAGGTCCCCTGTCGATCAATGAGCAGTTCTTC. J is TRBJ2-1 and V is TRBV7-9, with TRBD1 as a possible D gene (5 bases). This CDR3 contains 15 residues. CDR1 SEHNR and CDR2 FQNEAQ come from the germline V gene (reference sequence). V lost 7 bases and J lost 6, with 19 bases in between.

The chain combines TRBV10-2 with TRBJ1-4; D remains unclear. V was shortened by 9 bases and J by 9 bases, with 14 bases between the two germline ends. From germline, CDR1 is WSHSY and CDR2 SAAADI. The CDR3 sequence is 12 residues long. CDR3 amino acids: CARNVESKKLFF. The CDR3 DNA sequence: TGCGCCAGAAATGTAGAGTCGAAAAAACTGTTTTTT.

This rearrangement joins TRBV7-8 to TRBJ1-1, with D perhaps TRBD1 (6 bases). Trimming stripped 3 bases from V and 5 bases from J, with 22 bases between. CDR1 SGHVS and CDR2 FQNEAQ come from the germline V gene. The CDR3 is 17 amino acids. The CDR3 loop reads CASSFPDGTSQGTEAFF. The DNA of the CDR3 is TGTGCCAGCAGCTTCCCGGACGGAACCTCCCAGGGGACTGAAGCTTTCTTT.

The CDR3 protein is CASSQEGFVRTEAFF. The CDR3 coding sequence is TGTGCCAGCAGCCAAGAGGGGTTTGTGCGCACTGAAGCTTTCTTT. The chain carries TRBV4-2 and TRBJ1-1, with no clear D. CDR3 size: 15 residues. Germline V gives CDR1 LGHNA, CDR2 YNFKEQ. V was pared by 0 bases and J by 4 bases, with 12 bases between.

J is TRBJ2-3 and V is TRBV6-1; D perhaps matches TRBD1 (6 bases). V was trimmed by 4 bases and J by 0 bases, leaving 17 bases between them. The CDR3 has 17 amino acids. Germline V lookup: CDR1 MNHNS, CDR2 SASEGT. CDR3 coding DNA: TGTGCCAGCAGTGGAGCGGACAGCCTAGCAAGCACAGATACGCAGTATTTT. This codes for CASSGADSLASTDTQYF.

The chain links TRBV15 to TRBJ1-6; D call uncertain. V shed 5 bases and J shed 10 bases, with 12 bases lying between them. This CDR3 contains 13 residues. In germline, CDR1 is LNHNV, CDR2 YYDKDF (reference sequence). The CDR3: CATSESEGSPLHF. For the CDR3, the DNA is TGTGCCACCAGCGAGTCTGAGGGATCACCCCTCCACTTT.

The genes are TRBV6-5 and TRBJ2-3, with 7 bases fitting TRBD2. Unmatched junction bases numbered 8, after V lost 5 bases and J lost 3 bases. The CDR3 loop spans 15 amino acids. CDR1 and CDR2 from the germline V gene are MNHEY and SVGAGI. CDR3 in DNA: TGTGCCAGCAGTCTTATAGCGGGCCTAACAGATACGCAGTATTTT. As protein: CASSLIAGLTDTQYF.

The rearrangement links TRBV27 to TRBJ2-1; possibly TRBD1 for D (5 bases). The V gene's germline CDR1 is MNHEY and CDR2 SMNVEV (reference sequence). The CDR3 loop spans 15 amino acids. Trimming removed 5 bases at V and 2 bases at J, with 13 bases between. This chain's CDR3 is CASSTGARPYNEQFF. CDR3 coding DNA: TGTGCCAGCAGTACAGGAGCCAGACCCTACAATGAGCAGTTCTTC.

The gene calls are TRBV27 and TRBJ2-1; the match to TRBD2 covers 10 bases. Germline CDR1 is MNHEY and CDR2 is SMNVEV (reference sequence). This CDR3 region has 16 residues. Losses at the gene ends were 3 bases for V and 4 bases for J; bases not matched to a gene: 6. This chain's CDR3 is CASSLRLAGDYNEQFF. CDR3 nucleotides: TGTGCCAGCAGTTTGCGGCTAGCGGGAGATTACAATGAGCAGTTCTTC.

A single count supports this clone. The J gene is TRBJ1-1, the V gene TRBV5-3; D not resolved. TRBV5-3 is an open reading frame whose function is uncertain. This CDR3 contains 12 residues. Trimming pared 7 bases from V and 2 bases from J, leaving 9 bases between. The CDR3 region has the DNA TGTGCCAGACCTGACAAAAACACTGAAGCTTTCTTT. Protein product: CARPDKNTEAFF.